One and the same sample provided the 27 T cell receptor beta chains below, sequenced in a study of shared clonotypes between healthy human individuals. Assay: immunoSEQ multiplex PCR; the TCRdb copy retains only in-frame clones and omits some. The table lists 600,000 to 750,000 clones, about 78% of them singletons. The sample consisted of memory CD4+ T cells sorted from blood. Described subset: CD45RA-negative fraction. Every receptor here comes from a woman in her thirties in good health.

The V call is TRBV29-1, the J call TRBJ1-1; a weak D match, TRBD1 (6 bases). Germline V gene sequence: CDR1 SQVTM, CDR2 ANQGSEA. Trimming removed 2 bases from V and 4 bases from J, with 11 bases in between. The CDR3 extends over 13 amino acids. CDR3 sequence: CSVEWQDSTEAFF. The DNA of the CDR3 is TGCAGCGTTGAATGGCAGGACAGCACTGAAGCTTTCTTT.

As regards this clone: At the DNA level, this CDR3 is encoded by other sequences in the same sample as well. This sequence joins TRBV5-1 and TRBJ2-7; TRBD2 aligns across 14 bases. The CDR3 has 15 residues. With 4 bases clipped from V and 3 bases from J, the junction kept 3 bases outside the gene matches. The germline gives CDR1 SGHRS, CDR2 YFSETQ. CDR3: CASSLGTSGSYEQYF. The CDR3 region has the DNA TGCGCCAGCAGCCTCGGGACTAGCGGGAGCTACGAGCAGTACTTC.

V gene TRBV7-3 combines with J gene TRBJ2-2; unclear D gene. Germline V CDR1 and CDR2: SGHTA, FQGTGA. Trimming shortened V by 1 base and J by 5 bases, and 8 bases separated the two germline ends. The CDR3 runs 14 residues. In nucleotides, the CDR3 is TGTGCCAGCAGCTTAAATAGACAAACCGGGGAGCTGTTTTTT. Amino acid sequence: CASSLNRQTGELFF.

This clone was seen a few times. This chain uses TRBV7-8 with TRBJ2-5; D is uncertain. This CDR3 has 12 residues. Germline V gene lookup returns CDR1 SGHVS and CDR2 FQNEAQ. Between the trimmed V and J ends, which lost 7 bases and 0 bases, there was a span of 6 bases. CDR3 sequence (DNA): TGTGCCAGCATCGAGTACCAAGAGACCCAGTACTTC. It is translated as CASIEYQETQYF.

The V call is TRBV30, the J call TRBJ2-3; D remains unclear. V lost 0 bases and J 5 bases, leaving 9 bases between the germline ends. There are 13 residues in the CDR3. CDR1 is GTSNPN and CDR2 is SVGIG in the germline V gene (reference sequence). CDR3 protein: CAWSVPFIDTQYF. The DNA for the CDR3 is TGTGCCTGGAGTGTACCGTTTATAGATACGCAGTATTTT.

V gene TRBV18 combines with J gene TRBJ1-2; D is unclear. Germline V gene sequence: CDR1 KGHSH, CDR2 LQKENI. The CDR3 covers 17 residues. Trimming left V 2 bases short and J 5 bases short, with 21 bases between. The CDR3 DNA sequence: TGTGCCAGCTCACCAACGGCAGGCACACCCCTGTCTTATGGCTACACCTTC. Its translation: CASSPTAGTPLSYGYTF.

In regard to this clone: The same CDR3 also results from other DNA sequences found in this sample. The V gene is TRBV27, the J gene TRBJ2-7; TRBD1 agrees at 8 bases. V dropped 5 bases and J dropped 1; count of bases not matched to a gene: 1. The CDR3 has 13 residues. Germline CDR1 and CDR2: MNHEY and SMNVEV (reference sequence). The chain's CDR3 is CASSRTGSYEQYF. The DNA for the CDR3 is TGTGCCAGCAGTCGGACAGGGTCCTACGAGCAGTACTTC.

This rearrangement joins TRBV10-3 to TRBJ2-7, with a weak D call TRBD2 (5 bases). CDR1 and CDR2 (germline): ENHRY, SYGVKD. V was trimmed by 2 bases and J by 9 bases, leaving 11 bases between them. CDR3 size: 12 residues. The CDR3 loop reads CAISEKDFPQYF. The CDR3 DNA follows: TGTGCCATCAGTGAGAAGGACTTCCCGCAGTACTTC.

This clone has only a few counts. This rearrangement joins TRBV5-1 to TRBJ2-7, with a possible D match to TRBD1 (6 bases). There are 16 residues in the CDR3. The germline gives CDR1 SGHRS, CDR2 YFSETQ. V dropped 2 bases and J dropped 3 bases, with 18 bases sitting between them. CDR3 amino acids: CASSLTTGSTNYEQYF. CDR3 coding DNA: TGCGCCAGCAGCTTAACAACAGGGTCCACCAACTACGAGCAGTACTTC. Full variable domain (missing parts from reference TRBV5-1 and TRBJ2-7): KAGVTQTPRYLIKTRGQQVTLSCSPISGHRSVSWYQQTPGQGLQFLFEYFSETQRNKGNFPGRFSGRQFSNSRSEMNVSTLELGDSALYLCASSLTTGSTNYEQYFGPGTRLTVT.

The sample holds one count of this clone. The rearrangement links TRBV18 to TRBJ2-5; possible D gene TRBD2, 5 bases. In germline, CDR1 is KGHSH, CDR2 LQKENI. With 1 base removed from V and 2 bases from J, the gap between germline ends came to 11 bases. The CDR3 extends over 15 amino acids. CDR3 loop: CASSPRRAAQETQYF. The DNA for the CDR3 is TGTGCCAGCTCACCACGGCGGGCGGCTCAAGAGACCCAGTACTTC.

V usage is TRBV5-4 and J usage is TRBJ2-2; 11 bases line up with TRBD1. CDR3 length: 15 residues. CDR1 and CDR2 (germline): SGHNT, YYREEE (reference sequence). The ends lost 4 bases at V and 5 bases at J; junction bases unmatched: 4. The CDR3 region is CASSDGTGGTGELFF. The CDR3 DNA sequence: TGTGCCAGCAGCGACGGGACAGGGGGAACCGGGGAGCTGTTTTTT.

In this sample, this clone turned up many times. Different DNA sequences within this sample yield the same CDR3. The V gene is TRBV7-8, the J gene TRBJ1-1; 7 bases map to TRBD1. The V gene end was trimmed by 5 bases and the J gene end by 5 bases; junction bases not matched to a gene: 5. Germline V lookup: CDR1 SGHVS, CDR2 FQNEAQ. The CDR3 extends over 13 amino acids. CDR3 residues: CASSIQGGTEAFF. CDR3 nucleotides: TGTGCCAGCAGCATTCAGGGGGGGACTGAAGCTTTCTTT.

V and J are TRBV5-1 and TRBJ2-7, with TRBD2 matching 7 bases. Germline-derived CDR1 and CDR2 are SGHRS and YFSETQ. Unmatched junction bases numbered 10, after V lost 1 base and J lost 0 bases. The CDR3 is 17 residues long. This CDR3 reads CASSLRVSSGSSYEQYF. Written as DNA, the CDR3 is TGCGCCAGCAGCTTGCGTGTATCTAGCGGTAGCTCCTACGAGCAGTACTTC.

V and J are TRBV18 and TRBJ2-1; 7 positions match TRBD2. This CDR3 contains 15 residues. Germline loops: CDR1 KGHSH, CDR2 LQKENI. Losses at the gene ends were 2 bases for V and 4 bases for J; bases not matched to a gene: 5. DNA of the CDR3: TGTGCCAGCTCACCAGGCAGCGGGAAGTACAATGAGCAGTTCTTC. It is translated as CASSPGSGKYNEQFF.

In regard to this clone: This specimen includes other DNA sequences encoding the same CDR3. The chain uses TRBV6-5 and TRBJ2-7; D unclear. V lost 2 bases, J lost 1 base, and 9 bases lay in between. This CDR3 has 14 residues. Germline V CDR1 and CDR2: MNHEY, SVGAGI. DNA of the CDR3: TGTGCCAGCAGTTACGAGAGACGATCCTACGAGCAGTACTTC. This sequence encodes CASSYERRSYEQYF.

The chain carries TRBV7-6 and TRBJ1-2; 8 nucleotides line up with TRBD1. Trimming at V came to 1 base and at J to 6 bases, leaving 4 bases not matched to a gene. Germline CDR1 SGHVS, CDR2 FNYEAQ. This CDR3 is 14 amino acids long. The chain's CDR3 is CASSLVQGADGYTF. The CDR3 nucleotides are TGTGCCAGCAGCTTAGTTCAGGGGGCAGATGGCTACACCTTC.

With regard to this clone: The same CDR3 also results from other DNA sequences found in this sample. The rearrangement links TRBV15 to TRBJ1-1; D ambiguous. The V gene lost 4 bases and the J gene lost 0 bases, with 6 bases spanning the gap. Looked up from germline, CDR1 is LNHNV and CDR2 is YYDKDF (reference sequence). The length of the CDR3 is 13 residues. The CDR3 region is CATSTRLNTEAFF. CDR3 nucleotides: TGTGCCACCAGCACACGGCTGAACACTGAAGCTTTCTTT.

The V gene is TRBV10-3, the J gene TRBJ1-1; no definite D call. The CDR3 is made up of 15 amino acids. Looked up from germline, CDR1 is ENHRY and CDR2 is SYGVKD. V was trimmed by 3 bases and J by 1 base, leaving 12 bases between them. The CDR3 loop reads CAISETGSPNTEAFF. The CDR3 bases are TGTGCCATCAGTGAAACCGGGAGCCCGAACACTGAAGCTTTCTTT.

V gene TRBV18 combines with J gene TRBJ2-1, with D possibly being TRBD1 (5 bases). CDR3 length: 15 amino acids. Germline V gene sequence: CDR1 KGHSH, CDR2 LQKENI. Trimming took off 5 bases at V and 9 bases at J, with 20 bases between the two ends. The CDR3 here is CASSSTALAGGEQFF. The CDR3 DNA reads TGTGCCAGCTCATCGACAGCCTTAGCAGGTGGTGAGCAGTTCTTC. Full variable domain (remainder filled in from reference TRBV18 and TRBJ2-1): NAGVMQNPRHLVRRRGQEARLRCSPMKGHSHVYWYRQLPEEGLKFMVYLQKENIIDESGMPKERFSAEFPKEGPSILRIQQVVRGDSAAYFCASSSTALAGGEQFFGPGTRLTVL.

This clone was seen a few times. The chain has TRBV6-5 and TRBJ2-2; a possible D gene is TRBD2 (6 bases). The V end was cut by 6 bases, the J end by 6 bases, with 11 bases between. CDR3 length: 13 amino acids. Germline-derived CDR1 and CDR2 are MNHEY and SVGAGI. The CDR3 region is CASRGGGAGELFF. The CDR3 nucleotides read TGTGCCAGCAGGGGCGGAGGGGCCGGGGAGCTGTTTTTT.

The rearrangement joins TRBV11-2 to TRBJ1-4, with 8 positions matching TRBD1. CDR1 SGHAT and CDR2 FQNNGV come from the germline V gene. V gave up 4 bases and J gave up 2 bases; unmatched junction bases: 3. This CDR3 has 15 amino acids. Here the CDR3 DNA reads TGTGCCAGCAGCTCCGGACAGGGCACTAATGAAAAACTGTTTTTT. Translating gives CASSSGQGTNEKLFF.

The V gene is TRBV14, the J gene TRBJ1-1; no firm D call. The V gene lost 4 bases and the J gene lost 5 bases, with 17 bases spanning the gap. Germline V gives CDR1 SGHDN, CDR2 FVKESK. CDR3 size: 15 residues. CDR3 sequence: CASSPREGVRTEAFF. In DNA form, the CDR3 reads TGTGCCAGCAGCCCTCGCGAGGGAGTGAGGACTGAAGCTTTCTTT. The complete variable domain, with remaining parts taken from reference TRBV14 and TRBJ1-1, reads EAGVTQFPSHSVIEKGQTVTLRCDPISGHDNLYWYRRVMGKEIKFLLHFVKESKQDESGMPNNRFLAERTGGTYSTLKVQPAELEDSGVYFCASSPREGVRTEAFFGQGTRLTVV.

V gene TRBV7-9 combines with J gene TRBJ2-1; D may be TRBD1 (6 bases). Trimming took off 0 bases at V and 4 bases at J, with 10 bases between the two ends. The CDR3 runs to 15 residues. Germline lookup yields CDR1 SEHNR and CDR2 FQNEAQ (reference sequence). Here the CDR3 DNA reads TGTGCCAGCAGCTTAGCTAGGCAGGGGTACAATGAGCAGTTCTTC. Protein: CASSLARQGYNEQFF.

The chain employs TRBV19 and TRBJ1-1; 9 bases align to TRBD1. CDR1 is LNHDA and CDR2 is SQIVND in the germline V gene (reference sequence). The V segment lost 6 bases and the J segment 8 bases; nucleotides outside the gene matches: 13. The CDR3 totals 15 residues. This chain's CDR3 is CASSRPGTGKLEAFF. The DNA for the CDR3 is TGTGCCAGTAGCCGACCCGGGACAGGGAAACTGGAAGCTTTCTTT.

The genes are TRBV7-6 and TRBJ1-2; 7 nucleotides align to TRBD1. The length of the CDR3 is 15 residues. Germline values: CDR1 SGHVS, CDR2 FNYEAQ. Trimming at V came to 3 bases and at J to 4 bases, leaving 8 bases not matched to a gene. CDR3 sequence: CASSFRQGASYGYTF. As DNA, the CDR3 is TGTGCCAGCAGCTTCCGACAGGGTGCTAGCTATGGCTACACCTTC.

The chain combines TRBV28 with TRBJ2-2; 11 bases are shared with TRBD2. V lost 9 bases, J lost 6 bases, and 6 bases stayed unmatched. The CDR3 is made up of 14 amino acids. Germline V gene sequence: CDR1 MDHEN, CDR2 SYDVKM. The CDR3 spells CASKLAGAAGELFF. For the CDR3, the DNA is TGTGCCAGTAAACTAGCGGGAGCTGCCGGGGAGCTGTTTTTT.

The chain employs TRBV7-3 and TRBJ1-1, with D possibly being TRBD1 (5 bases). Germline CDR1 reads SGHTA; CDR2 reads FQGTGA. V lost 5 bases and J lost 1, with 11 bases in between. The CDR3 is 14 residues long. CDR3 protein: CASSTAGRNTEAFF. The CDR3 coding sequence is TGTGCCAGCAGCACCGCAGGGAGGAACACTGAAGCTTTCTTT.